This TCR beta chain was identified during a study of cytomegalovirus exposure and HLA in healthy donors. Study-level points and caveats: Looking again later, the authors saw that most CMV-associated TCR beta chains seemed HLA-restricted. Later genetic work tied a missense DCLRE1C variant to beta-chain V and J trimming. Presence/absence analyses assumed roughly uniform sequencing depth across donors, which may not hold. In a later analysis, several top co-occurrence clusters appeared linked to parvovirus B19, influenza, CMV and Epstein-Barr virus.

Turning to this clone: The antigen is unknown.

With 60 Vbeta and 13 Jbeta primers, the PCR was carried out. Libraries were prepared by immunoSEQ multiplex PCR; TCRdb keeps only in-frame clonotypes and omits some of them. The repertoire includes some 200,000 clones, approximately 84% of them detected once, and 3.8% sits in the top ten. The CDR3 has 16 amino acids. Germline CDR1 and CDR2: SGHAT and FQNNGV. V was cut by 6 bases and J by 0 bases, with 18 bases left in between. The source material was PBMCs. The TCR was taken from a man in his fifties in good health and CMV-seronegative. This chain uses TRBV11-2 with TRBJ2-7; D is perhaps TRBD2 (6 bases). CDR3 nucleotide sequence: TGTGCCAGCAGAGCTCCGGGACTCGGAAGCTCCTACGAGCAGTACTTC. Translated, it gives CASRAPGLGSSYEQYF. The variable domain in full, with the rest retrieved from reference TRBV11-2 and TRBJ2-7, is EAGVAQSPRYKIIEKRQSVAFWCNPISGHATLYWYQQILGQGPKLLIQFQNNGVVDDSQLPKDRFSAERLKGVDSTLKIQPAKLEDSAVYLCASRAPGLGSSYEQYFGPGTRLTVT.